This T cell receptor beta chain appears in the sequencing data of a study of a mutant IDH1 vaccine in newly diagnosed glioma. Broader study findings: Pseudoprogression showed no apparent link to changes in top peripheral T cell clonotypes.

This CDR3 contains 16 residues. The V and J ends lost 5 bases and 1 base, in that order; junction bases with no gene match: 8. Germline V CDR1 and CDR2: SGHTA, FQGNSA. As for this clone: Its matching antigen is unknown.

TCRdb's table, derived via immunoSEQ multiplex PCR, lists solely in-frame clones and lacks some. Among over 55,000 clones listed, approximately 91% were seen once. Documented time point: week 11, during vaccination. Each dose of the vaccine consisted of 300 ug of mutant IDH1 20-mer peptide, with topical imiquimod. The sample in question was PBMCs, obtained from a glioma patient whose treatment included an IDH1 peptide vaccine. This chain uses TRBV7-2 with TRBJ2-3, with 8 nucleotides matching TRBD2. This receptor was obtained from a man aged 40-55 years with glioma. The CDR3 here is CASSPDRGGRTDTQYF. The CDR3 DNA is TGTGCCAGCAGCCCCGATCGGGGGGGCCGCACAGATACGCAGTATTTT.